The 22 T cell receptor beta chains given below trace back to one sample, sequenced in a study of blood T cell repertoires in COVID-19. TCRdb's table, derived via immunoSEQ multiplex PCR, lists solely in-frame clones and lacks some. Of around 150,000 clones listed, approximately 81% are singletons. The material sequenced was peripheral blood. The receptors shown here come from a human donor with acute or convalescent COVID-19. The donor label of this sample is uncertain.

The chain carries TRBV11-2 and TRBJ1-1; 7 bases map to TRBD1. Trimming removed 4 bases from V and 4 bases from J; junction bases left unmatched: 9. The germline CDR1 and CDR2 sequences are SGHAT and FQNNGV. The CDR3 is 15 amino acids. CDR3 coding DNA: TGTGCCAGCAGCTCCTACAGGGGTTGGAGCACTGAAGCTTTCTTT. Residues: CASSSYRGWSTEAFF.

This clone turned up a few times. Other DNA sequences in the same sample also yield this CDR3. The chain is built from TRBV6-1 and TRBJ1-2; D is undetermined. Between the trimmed V and J ends, which lost 3 bases and 1 base, there was a span of 9 bases. Germline CDR1 and CDR2: MNHNS and SASEGT. The CDR3 spans 14 residues. DNA for the CDR3: TGTGCCAGCAGTGACACGGGAGGTAACTATGGCTACACCTTC. It codes for CASSDTGGNYGYTF.

This chain uses TRBV30 with TRBJ2-7; tentative D call: TRBD1 (7 bases). Germline CDR1 is GTSNPN and CDR2 is SVGIG (reference sequence). This CDR3 spans 12 amino acids. For the CDR3, the DNA is TGTGCTGGGGCGGGACAGCCCTACGAGCAGTACTTC. This encodes CAGAGQPYEQYF.

The table lists this clone with a few counts. In nucleotides, the CDR3 is TGTGCCAGCAGCTTAATAGCGGGATTATACAATGAGCAGTTCTTC. Amino acid sequence: CASSLIAGLYNEQFF. J is TRBJ2-1 and V is TRBV7-8, with 8 bases that match TRBD2. Looked up from germline, CDR1 is SGHVS and CDR2 is FQNEAQ. This CDR3 has 15 residues. Unmatched junction bases numbered 4, after V lost 2 bases and J lost 4 bases.

The chain links TRBV6-2 or TRBV6-3 to TRBJ2-3; D possibly corresponds to TRBD1 (5 bases). CDR3 length equals 16 residues. Trimming stripped 6 bases from V and 2 bases from J, with 18 bases between. Germline V gene sequence: CDR1 MNHEY, CDR2 SVGEGT. Written as DNA, the CDR3 is TGTGCCAGCAGCTTCATTGTCCAGGGCCACACAGATACGCAGTATTTT. Amino acids: CASSFIVQGHTDTQYF.

The genes are TRBV11-3 and TRBJ2-1, with 13 bases identical to TRBD2. The ends lost 4 bases at V and 6 bases at J; junction bases unmatched: 3. Germline values: CDR1 SGHNT, CDR2 YENEEA. The CDR3 length is 15 residues. The CDR3 spells CASSSRTSGGNEQFF. CDR3 sequence (DNA): TGTGCCAGCAGCTCCCGGACTAGCGGGGGCAATGAGCAGTTCTTC. The complete variable domain, with remaining parts taken from reference TRBV11-3 and TRBJ2-1, reads EAGVVQSPRYKIIEKKQPVAFWCNPISGHNTLYWYLQNLGQGPELLIRYENEEAVDDSQLPKDRFSAERLKGVDSTLKIQPAELGDSAVYLCASSSRTSGGNEQFFGPGTRLTVL.

The chain combines TRBV28 with TRBJ2-3, with D possibly matching TRBD1 (5 bases). CDR1 and CDR2 (germline): MDHEN, SYDVKM. Trimming removed 6 bases from V and 2 bases from J, with 15 bases in between. The CDR3 contains 15 residues. The CDR3 spells CASSAGSGITDTQYF. The CDR3 DNA reads as TGTGCCAGCAGCGCAGGGTCCGGCATCACAGATACGCAGTATTTT. Together with reference TRBV28 and TRBJ2-3, the CDR3 gives the full variable domain: DVKVTQSSRYLVKRTGEKVFLECVQDMDHENMFWYRQDPGLGLRLIYFSYDVKMKEKGDIPEGYSVSREKKERFSLILESASTNQTSMYLCASSAGSGITDTQYFGPGTRLTVL.

J is TRBJ1-1 and V is TRBV12-3 or TRBV12-4; D not resolved. The CDR3 runs 13 residues. Trimming took off 3 bases at V and 0 bases at J, with 5 bases between the two ends. CDR3 residues: CASSFYLNTEAFF. As DNA, the CDR3 is TGTGCCAGCAGTTTCTATTTGAACACTGAAGCTTTCTTT.

This rearrangement joins TRBV6-2 or TRBV6-3 to TRBJ2-1; 9 bases map to TRBD2. Per germline, CDR1 MNHEY and CDR2 SVGEGT. The CDR3 covers 17 residues. The V gene end was trimmed by 5 bases and the J gene end by 0 bases; junction bases not matched to a gene: 8. CDR3 amino acids: CASSHLAGVGSYNEQFF. The CDR3 coding sequence is TGTGCCAGCAGTCACTTAGCGGGGGTGGGCTCCTACAATGAGCAGTTCTTC.

The rearrangement joins TRBV6-6 to TRBJ2-7; a possible D gene is TRBD2 (6 bases). From germline, CDR1 is MNHNY and CDR2 SVGAGI (reference sequence). CDR3 length: 15 amino acids. The germline V and J ends were trimmed by 2 bases and 2 bases, with 13 bases remaining between them. The CDR3 DNA reads TGTGCCAGCAGTTACCCCGAGGGAGGCACCTACGAGCAGTACTTC. Encoded protein: CASSYPEGGTYEQYF.

The chain employs TRBV30 and TRBJ1-1, with D uncertain. The CDR3 consists of 13 residues. V was shortened by 3 bases and J by 1 base, with 9 bases between the two germline ends. Germline lookup yields CDR1 GTSNPN and CDR2 SVGIG (reference sequence). The CDR3 DNA reads TGTGCCTGGAGAGCAGACTCGAACACTGAAGCTTTCTTT. Translation: CAWRADSNTEAFF.

In DNA, the CDR3 is TGTGCCAGCAGCTCGCTTAGACTGCCGGGAGAGAAAGCTTTCTTT. Its translation is CASSSLRLPGEKAFF. J is TRBJ1-1 and V is TRBV5-8; D uncertain. CDR1 is SGHTS and CDR2 is YDEGEE in the germline V gene. CDR3 length: 15 residues. V was pared by 3 bases and J by 9 bases, with 21 bases between.

V and J are TRBV19 and TRBJ1-2; 8 bases are a match to TRBD1. Germline V lookup: CDR1 LNHDA, CDR2 SQIVND (reference sequence). V trimming: 6 bases; J trimming: 1 base; junction bases outside the gene matches: 13. The CDR3 is made up of 17 amino acids. Written as DNA, the CDR3 is TGTGCCAGTAGCAATCCGGGACAGGTCTTTTATAACTATGGCTACACCTTC. Protein product: CASSNPGQVFYNYGYTF.

V and J are TRBV10-3 and TRBJ2-2; 7 nucleotides match TRBD2. Trimming took 7 bases from V and 4 from J; bases not matched to a gene: 6. CDR3 length: 14 residues. CDR1 and CDR2 (germline): ENHRY, SYGVKD. The CDR3: CAIMQRGPTGELFF. CDR3 sequence (DNA): TGTGCCATCATGCAGCGGGGTCCCACCGGGGAGCTGTTTTTT.

This chain uses TRBV7-6 with TRBJ1-6; TRBD1 matches at 9 bases. V was pared by 1 base and J by 6 bases, with 4 bases of the junction left unmatched. Germline CDR1 reads SGHVS; CDR2 reads FNYEAQ. This CDR3 has 16 residues. The CDR3 nucleotides read TGTGCCAGCAGCTTAGAGGGACAGGGCCGTAATTCACCCCTCCACTTT. The encoded protein is CASSLEGQGRNSPLHF.

The chain carries TRBV7-6 and TRBJ1-2; 7 nucleotides line up with TRBD1. V was pared by 4 bases and J by 3 bases, with 5 bases of the junction left unmatched. This CDR3 spans 14 amino acids. Germline V gives CDR1 SGHVS, CDR2 FNYEAQ. Here the CDR3 reads CASSSTGFDYGYTF. CDR3 DNA: TGTGCCAGCAGCTCGACAGGGTTCGACTATGGCTACACCTTC.

As for this clone: Other DNA sequences in this specimen translate into the identical CDR3. V is TRBV20-1 and J is TRBJ1-5; a weak D match, TRBD1 (5 bases). V gave up 3 bases and J gave up 2 bases, with 8 bases separating them. In germline, CDR1 is DFQATT, CDR2 SNEGSKA (reference sequence). This CDR3 is built from 13 residues. CDR3 bases: TGCAGTGCTAGTTTCAGGGGCAATCAGCCCCAGCATTTT. Translating gives CSASFRGNQPQHF.

This clone appeared once. The chain couples TRBV5-1 to TRBJ1-4; 7 nucleotides align to TRBD1. Unmatched junction bases numbered 2, after V lost 5 bases and J lost 4 bases. The CDR3 contains 13 residues. Germline CDR1 reads SGHRS; CDR2 reads YFSETQ. The CDR3 is CASSRQGNEKLFF. The CDR3, as DNA: TGCGCCAGCAGTCGACAGGGTAATGAAAAACTGTTTTTT.

This clone appeared once. The chain recombines TRBV4-1 with TRBJ1-1, with D possibly matching TRBD1 (5 bases). Germline lookup yields CDR1 MGHRA and CDR2 YSYEKL. V dropped 0 bases and J dropped 6 bases, with 11 bases sitting between them. This CDR3 region has 14 residues. The CDR3, as DNA: TGCGCCAGCAGCCAAGATCCGCGGGGGGCTGAAGCTTTCTTT. It specifies CASSQDPRGAEAFF.

This clone was recorded a few times. This CDR3 is also generated by other DNA sequences in the sample. The V and J genes are TRBV5-1 and TRBJ1-1; D is perhaps TRBD1 (5 bases). This CDR3 region has 14 residues. V dropped 3 bases and J dropped 1 base, with 10 bases sitting between them. Germline assignment: CDR1 SGHRS and CDR2 YFSETQ. The DNA of the CDR3 is TGCGCCAGCAGCTCACAAGGGGCGAACACTGAAGCTTTCTTT. It codes for CASSSQGANTEAFF. Using reference TRBV5-1 and TRBJ1-1 for the parts outside the CDR3, the full variable domain is KAGVTQTPRYLIKTRGQQVTLSCSPISGHRSVSWYQQTPGQGLQFLFEYFSETQRNKGNFPGRFSGRQFSNSRSEMNVSTLELGDSALYLCASSSQGANTEAFFGQGTRLTVV.

This clone has a handful of counts. The V call is TRBV9, the J call TRBJ2-7, with a weak D call TRBD1 (7 bases). Germline CDR1 and CDR2: SGDLS and YYNGEE. The CDR3 runs to 16 residues. V lost 2 bases, J lost 3 bases, and 18 bases lay in between. CDR3 region: CASSVEGGQIIYEQYF. For the CDR3, the DNA is TGTGCCAGCAGCGTCGAGGGGGGACAGATCATCTACGAGCAGTACTTC.

The genes are TRBV9 and TRBJ1-4, with 10 bases that match TRBD1. This CDR3 has 16 residues. The V gene's germline CDR1 is SGDLS and CDR2 YYNGEE. The V segment lost 4 bases and the J segment 0 bases; nucleotides outside the gene matches: 3. Here the CDR3 DNA reads TGTGCCAGCAGCAGGGACAGGGGTGCAACTAATGAAAAACTGTTTTTT. This codes for CASSRDRGATNEKLFF.